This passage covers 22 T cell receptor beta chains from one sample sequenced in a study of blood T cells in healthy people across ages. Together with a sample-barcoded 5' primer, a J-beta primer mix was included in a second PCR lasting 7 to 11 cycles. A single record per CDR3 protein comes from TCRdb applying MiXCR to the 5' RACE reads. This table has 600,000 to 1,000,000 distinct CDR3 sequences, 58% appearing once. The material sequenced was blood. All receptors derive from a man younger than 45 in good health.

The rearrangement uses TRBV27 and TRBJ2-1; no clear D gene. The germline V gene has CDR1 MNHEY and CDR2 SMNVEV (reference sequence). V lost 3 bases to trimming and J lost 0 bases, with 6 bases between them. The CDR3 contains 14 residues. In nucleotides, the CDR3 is TGTGCCAGCAGTTTCCAGACCTCCTACAATGAGCAGTTCTTC. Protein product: CASSFQTSYNEQFF.

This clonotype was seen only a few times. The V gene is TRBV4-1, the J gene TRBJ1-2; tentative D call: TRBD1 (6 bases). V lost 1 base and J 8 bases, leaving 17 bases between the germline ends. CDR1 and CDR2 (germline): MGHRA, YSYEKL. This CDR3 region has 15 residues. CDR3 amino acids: CASSQGRGGQWGYTF. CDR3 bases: TGCGCCAGCAGCCAAGGGCGAGGGGGTCAATGGGGCTACACCTTC.

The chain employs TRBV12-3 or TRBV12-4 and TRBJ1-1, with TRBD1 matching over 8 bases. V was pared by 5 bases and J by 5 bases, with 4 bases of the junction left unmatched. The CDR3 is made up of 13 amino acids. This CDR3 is CASSRTGKTEAFF. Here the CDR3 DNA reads TGTGCCAGCAGTCGGACAGGGAAAACTGAAGCTTTCTTT.

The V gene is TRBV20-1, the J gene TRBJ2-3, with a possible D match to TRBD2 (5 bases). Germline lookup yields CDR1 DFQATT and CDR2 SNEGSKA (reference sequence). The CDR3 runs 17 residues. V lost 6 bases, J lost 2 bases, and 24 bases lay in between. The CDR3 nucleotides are TGCAGTGCCGAAACACCCGGAGGAAATTCTGTCACAGATACGCAGTATTTT. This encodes CSAETPGGNSVTDTQYF.

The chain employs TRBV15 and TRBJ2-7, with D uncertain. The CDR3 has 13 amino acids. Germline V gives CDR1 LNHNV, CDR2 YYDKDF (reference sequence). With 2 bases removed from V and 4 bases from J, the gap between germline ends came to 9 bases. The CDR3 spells CATSRPPGYEQYF. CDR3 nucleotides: TGTGCCACCAGCAGACCCCCCGGTTACGAGCAGTACTTC.

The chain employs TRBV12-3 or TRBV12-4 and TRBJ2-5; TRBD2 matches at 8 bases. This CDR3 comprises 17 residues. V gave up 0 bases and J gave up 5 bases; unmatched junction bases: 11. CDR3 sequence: CASSLAGGLGLGETQYF. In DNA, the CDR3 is TGTGCCAGCAGTTTAGCGGGGGGACTAGGCCTGGGGGAGACCCAGTACTTC.

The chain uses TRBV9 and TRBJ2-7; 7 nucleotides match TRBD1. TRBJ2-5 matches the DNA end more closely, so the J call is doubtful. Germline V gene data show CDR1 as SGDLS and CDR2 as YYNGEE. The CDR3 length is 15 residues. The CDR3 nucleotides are TGTGCCAGCAGCGTAGACCCCACAGGGGAAGAGACCCAGTACTTC. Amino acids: CASSVDPTGEETQYF.

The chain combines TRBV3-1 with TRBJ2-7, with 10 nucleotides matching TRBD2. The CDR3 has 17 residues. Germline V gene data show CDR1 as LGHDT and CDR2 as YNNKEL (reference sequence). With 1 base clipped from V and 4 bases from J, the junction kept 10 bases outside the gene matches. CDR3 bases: TGTGCCAGCAGCCAAGCTCTACTAGCGGGGAATAATTACGAGCAGTACTTC. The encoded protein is CASSQALLAGNNYEQYF.

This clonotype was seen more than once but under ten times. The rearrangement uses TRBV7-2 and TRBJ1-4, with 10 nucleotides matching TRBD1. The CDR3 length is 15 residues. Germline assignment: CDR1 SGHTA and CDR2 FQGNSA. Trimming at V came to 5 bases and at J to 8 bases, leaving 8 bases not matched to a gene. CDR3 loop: CASSPQTGGEEKLFF. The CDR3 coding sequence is TGTGCCAGCAGCCCCCAGACAGGGGGCGAGGAAAAACTGTTTTTT.

This CDR3 reads CATSRSKTGNNEQFF. CDR3 bases: TGTGCCACCAGCAGATCAAAGACAGGAAACAATGAGCAGTTCTTC. The chain carries TRBV15 and TRBJ2-1; the D gene is possibly TRBD1 (6 bases). This CDR3 contains 15 residues. V lost 2 bases to trimming and J lost 5 bases, with 13 bases between them. The germline gives CDR1 LNHNV, CDR2 YYDKDF (reference sequence).

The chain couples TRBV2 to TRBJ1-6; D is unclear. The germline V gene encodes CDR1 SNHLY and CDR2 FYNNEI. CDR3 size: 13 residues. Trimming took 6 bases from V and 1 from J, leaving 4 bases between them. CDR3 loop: CASSRSYNSPLHF. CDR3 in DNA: TGTGCCAGCAGCAGGTCCTATAATTCACCCCTCCACTTT.

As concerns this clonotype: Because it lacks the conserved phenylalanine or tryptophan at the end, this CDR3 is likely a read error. For the CDR3, the DNA is TGTGCCAGCAGTTTAGCGGCGGGGAGCACAGATGCGCAGTATTCT. This gives the protein CASSLAAGSTDAQYS. This chain uses TRBV12-3 or TRBV12-4 with TRBJ2-3, with a tentative D call TRBD2 (6 bases). The CDR3 covers 15 residues.

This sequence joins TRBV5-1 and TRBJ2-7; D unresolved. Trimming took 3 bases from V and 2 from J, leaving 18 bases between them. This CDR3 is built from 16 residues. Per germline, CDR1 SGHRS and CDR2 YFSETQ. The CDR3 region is CASSSTGSQFPYEQYF. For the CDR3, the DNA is TGCGCCAGCAGCTCAACCGGGTCGCAATTTCCCTACGAGCAGTACTTC.

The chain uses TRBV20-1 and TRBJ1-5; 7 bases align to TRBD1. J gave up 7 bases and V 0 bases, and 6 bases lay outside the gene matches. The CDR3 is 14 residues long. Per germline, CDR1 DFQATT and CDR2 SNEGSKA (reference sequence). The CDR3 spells CSARDLQGGQPQHF. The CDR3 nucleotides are TGCAGTGCTAGAGATCTCCAGGGGGGCCAGCCCCAGCATTTT.

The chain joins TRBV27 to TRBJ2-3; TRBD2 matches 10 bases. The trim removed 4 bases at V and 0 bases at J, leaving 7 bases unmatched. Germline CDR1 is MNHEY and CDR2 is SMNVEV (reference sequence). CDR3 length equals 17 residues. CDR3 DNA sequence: TGTGCCAGCAGTTCTCCTCTAGCGGGAGCGAGCACAGATACGCAGTATTTT. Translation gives CASSSPLAGASTDTQYF.

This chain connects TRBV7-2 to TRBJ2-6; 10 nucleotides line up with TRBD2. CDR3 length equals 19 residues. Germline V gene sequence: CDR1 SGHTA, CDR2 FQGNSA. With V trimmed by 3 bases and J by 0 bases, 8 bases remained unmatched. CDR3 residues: CASSFPGLAESSGANVLTF. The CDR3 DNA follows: TGTGCCAGCAGCTTCCCAGGACTAGCGGAAAGCTCTGGGGCCAACGTCCTGACTTTC.

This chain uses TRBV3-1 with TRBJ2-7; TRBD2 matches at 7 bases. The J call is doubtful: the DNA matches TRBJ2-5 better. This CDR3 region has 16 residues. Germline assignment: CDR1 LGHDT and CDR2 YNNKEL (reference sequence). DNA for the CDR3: TGTGCCAGCAGCCAAGTCCATGGGACTAATACAGAGACCCAGTACTTC. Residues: CASSQVHGTNTETQYF.

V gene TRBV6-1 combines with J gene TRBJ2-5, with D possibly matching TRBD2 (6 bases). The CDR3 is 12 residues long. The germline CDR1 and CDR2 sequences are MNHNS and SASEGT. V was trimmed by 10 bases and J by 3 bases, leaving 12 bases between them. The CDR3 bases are TGTGCCACGAGGCGGGGAGAAGAGACCCAGTACTTC. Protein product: CATRRGEETQYF.

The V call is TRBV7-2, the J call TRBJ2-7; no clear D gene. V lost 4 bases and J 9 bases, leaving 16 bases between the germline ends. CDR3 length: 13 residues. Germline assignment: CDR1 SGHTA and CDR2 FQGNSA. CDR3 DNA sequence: TGTGCCAGCAGCTCAACCGGTACGTCGGGGCAGTACTTC. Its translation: CASSSTGTSGQYF. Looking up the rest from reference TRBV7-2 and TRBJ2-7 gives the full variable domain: GAGVSQSPSNKVTEKGKDVELRCDPISGHTALYWYRQSLGQGLEFLIYFQGNSAPDKSGLPSDRFSAERTGGSVSTLTIQRTQQEDSAVYLCASSSTGTSGQYFGPGTRLTVT.

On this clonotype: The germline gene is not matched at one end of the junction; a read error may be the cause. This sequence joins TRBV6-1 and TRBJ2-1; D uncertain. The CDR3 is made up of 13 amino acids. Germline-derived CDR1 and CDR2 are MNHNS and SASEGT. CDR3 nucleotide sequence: TGTGCCATCAGTGAAGGGCATTACAATGAGCAGTTCTTC. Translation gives CAISEGHYNEQFF.

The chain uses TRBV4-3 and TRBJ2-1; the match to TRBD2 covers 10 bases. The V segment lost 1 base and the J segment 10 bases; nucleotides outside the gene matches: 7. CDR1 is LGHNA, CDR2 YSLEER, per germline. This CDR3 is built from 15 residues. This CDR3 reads CASSQALAGVYEQFF. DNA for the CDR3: TGCGCCAGCAGCCAAGCCCTAGCGGGAGTGTACGAGCAGTTCTTC.

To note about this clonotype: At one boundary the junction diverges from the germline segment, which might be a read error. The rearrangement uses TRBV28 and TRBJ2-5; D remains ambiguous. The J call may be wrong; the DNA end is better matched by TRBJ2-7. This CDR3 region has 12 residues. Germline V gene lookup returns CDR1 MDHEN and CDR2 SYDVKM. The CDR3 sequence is CATSGYWGEQYF. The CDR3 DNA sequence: TGTGCCACCAGTGGCTACTGGGGCGAGCAGTACTTC.